The TCR beta chain under discussion was sequenced for a study of T cell responses to AZD1222 COVID-19 vaccine. Study at large: Investigators merged groups given second doses at roughly 4 or roughly 12 weeks.

The count of this clone is one. Its target is unknown. Using immunoSEQ multiplex PCR, the repertoire was profiled, and TCRdb retains in-frame clones only, with some absent. The sample lists 150,000 to 200,000 clones, 85% to 95% seen once, with less than 5.5% in the top ten. Overall study findings and caveats: It was only after the peak T cell response that any repertoires were sampled. White British people made up most donors, females outnumbered males, and clonal diversity was possibly underestimated. Nearly half of unique spike-specific TCRs reportedly avoided B.1.351 and B.1.1.7 mutated regions.

This receptor was identified in an adult in good health. Sequenced material: peripheral blood, taken on day 0 of AZD1222 vaccination.

As DNA, the CDR3 is TGTGCCAGCAGTTTAGCGGGCGCCTACGAGCAGTACTTC. This translates into CASSLAGAYEQYF. The chain employs TRBV12-3 or TRBV12-4 and TRBJ2-7; D unresolved. The length of the CDR3 is 13 residues. Trimming took off 0 bases at V and 2 bases at J, with 5 bases between the two ends.